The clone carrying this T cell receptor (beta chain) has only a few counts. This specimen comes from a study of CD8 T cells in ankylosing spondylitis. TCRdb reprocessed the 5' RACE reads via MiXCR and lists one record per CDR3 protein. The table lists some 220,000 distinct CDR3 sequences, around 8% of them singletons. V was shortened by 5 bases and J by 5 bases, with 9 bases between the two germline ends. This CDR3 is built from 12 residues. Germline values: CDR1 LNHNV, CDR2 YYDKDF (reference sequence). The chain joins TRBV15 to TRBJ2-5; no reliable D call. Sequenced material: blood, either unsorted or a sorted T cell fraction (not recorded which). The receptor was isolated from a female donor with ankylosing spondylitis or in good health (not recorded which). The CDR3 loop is CATSSVGETQYF. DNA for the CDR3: TGTGCCACCAGCTCTGTCGGGGAGACCCAGTACTTC.